The rows below give T cell receptor beta chains drawn from one sample of a study of T cells expressing NK-cell markers. TCRdb re-called the 5' RACE reads and catalogs CDR3 proteins one per entry, DNA excluded. This table holds 300,000 to 450,000 distinct CDR3 sequences. Sequenced sample: blood T cells: a sorted CD56 or NKG2C T cell subset, CD4+ or CD8+ T cells, or bulk PBMC T cells (not recorded which). The receptors derive from a man aged 18-70 years in good health. CDR3s include the opening cysteine and the closing phenylalanine or tryptophan.

V,length,J,CDR3
TRBV21-1,15,TRBJ2-7,CASSCGGDSSYEQYF
TRBV5-1,17,TRBJ1-2,CASSIAGTPLLDYGYTF
TRBV20-1,15,TRBJ1-6,CSARTGRSYNSPLHF
TRBV11-3,16,TRBJ2-3,CASSLGGARGTDTQYF
TRBV5-5,14,TRBJ1-3,CASSGTGGFRTIYF
TRBV18,15,TRBJ1-5,CASSPRQGRGQPQHF
TRBV24-1,14,TRBJ2-1,CATSAKDWDGEQFF
TRBV2,15,TRBJ2-7,CASRGQGLPSYEQYF
TRBV6-4,16,TRBJ2-3,CASSDSESASTDTQYF
TRBV6-5,18,TRBJ2-1,CASSYSGGEALSYNEQFF
TRBV5-4,15,TRBJ2-1,CASMGGGGAYNEQFF
TRBV5-1,14,TRBJ1-4,CASSFGTVNEKLFF
TRBV9,12,TRBJ2-5,CASSRQDQTQYF
TRBV6-1,15,TRBJ2-7,CASSESHRELVEQYF
TRBV27,12,TRBJ2-7,CASGRLSYEQYF
TRBV2,13,TRBJ2-5,CASHRDRQETQYF
TRBV5-1,18,TRBJ2-6,CASSSHGTGPSGANVLTF
TRBV20-1,17,TRBJ2-5,CSATTRTGALRLETQYF
TRBV7-2,15,TRBJ2-2,CASSPNMLGTGELFF
TRBV9,14,TRBJ2-1,CASTSGLTGSEQFF
TRBV20-1,15,TRBJ2-5,CSASFGRGGRETQYF
TRBV5-5,14,TRBJ2-1,CASSFRSSHNEQFF
TRBV6-1,14,TRBJ2-1,CASKDRLVGDEQFF
TRBV12-3/TRBV12-4,13,TRBJ2-5,CASSPSASETQYF
TRBV24-1,12,TRBJ2-3,CATSRNTDTQYF
TRBV11-3,16,TRBJ2-5,CASSLITRGAGETQYF
TRBV2,14,TRBJ1-6,CASSETPYDSPLHF
TRBV12-3/TRBV12-4,16,TRBJ2-6,CASSFGLRSGANVLTF
TRBV12-3/TRBV12-4,16,TRBJ2-3,CASSLQSGGPTDTQYF
TRBV6-1,14,TRBJ2-5,CASSEGGGGETQYF
TRBV2,15,TRBJ1-5,CASSRDRSPNQPQHF
TRBV12-3/TRBV12-4,13,TRBJ1-1,CASSRQLYTEAFF
TRBV4-2,17,TRBJ2-7,CASSQERGSGLPYEQYF
TRBV11-2,18,TRBJ2-2,CASSSGRTSGGTHGELFF